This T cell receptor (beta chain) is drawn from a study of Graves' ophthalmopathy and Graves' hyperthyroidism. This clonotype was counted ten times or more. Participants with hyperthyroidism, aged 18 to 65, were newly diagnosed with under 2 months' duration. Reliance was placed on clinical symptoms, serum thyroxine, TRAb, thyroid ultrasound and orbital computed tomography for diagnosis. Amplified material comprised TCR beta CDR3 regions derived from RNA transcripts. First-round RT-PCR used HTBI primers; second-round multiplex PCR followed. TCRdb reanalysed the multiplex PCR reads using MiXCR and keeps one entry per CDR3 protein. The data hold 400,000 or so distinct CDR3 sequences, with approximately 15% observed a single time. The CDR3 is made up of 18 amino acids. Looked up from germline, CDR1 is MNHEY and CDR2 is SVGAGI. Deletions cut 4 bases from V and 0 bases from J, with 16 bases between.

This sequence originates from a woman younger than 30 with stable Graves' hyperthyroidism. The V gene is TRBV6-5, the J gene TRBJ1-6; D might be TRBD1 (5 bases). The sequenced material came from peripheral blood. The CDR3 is CASSFTGAGSSYNSPLHF. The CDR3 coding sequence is TGTGCCAGCAGTTTTACCGGGGCAGGAAGCTCCTATAATTCACCCCTCCACTTT.